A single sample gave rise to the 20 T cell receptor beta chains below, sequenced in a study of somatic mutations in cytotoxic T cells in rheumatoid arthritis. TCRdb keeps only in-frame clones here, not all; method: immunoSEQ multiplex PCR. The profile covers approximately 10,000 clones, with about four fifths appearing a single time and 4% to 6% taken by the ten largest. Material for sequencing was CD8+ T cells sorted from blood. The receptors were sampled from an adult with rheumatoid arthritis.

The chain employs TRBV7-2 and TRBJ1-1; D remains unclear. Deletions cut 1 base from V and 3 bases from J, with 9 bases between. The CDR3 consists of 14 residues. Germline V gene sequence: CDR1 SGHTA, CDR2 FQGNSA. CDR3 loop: CASSLETAYTEAFF. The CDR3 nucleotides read TGTGCCAGCAGCTTAGAGACGGCTTACACTGAAGCTTTCTTT. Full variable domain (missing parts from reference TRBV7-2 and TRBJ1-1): GAGVSQSPSNKVTEKGKDVELRCDPISGHTALYWYRQSLGQGLEFLIYFQGNSAPDKSGLPSDRFSAERTGGSVSTLTIQRTQQEDSAVYLCASSLETAYTEAFFGQGTRLTVV.

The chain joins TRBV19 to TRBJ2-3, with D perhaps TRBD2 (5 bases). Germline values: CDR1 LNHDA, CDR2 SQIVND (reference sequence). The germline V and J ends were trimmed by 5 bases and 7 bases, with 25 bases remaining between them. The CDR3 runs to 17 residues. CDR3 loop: CASSVSVEANEGNTQYF. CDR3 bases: TGTGCCAGTAGTGTTTCAGTGGAGGCAAACGAAGGGAATACGCAGTATTTT.

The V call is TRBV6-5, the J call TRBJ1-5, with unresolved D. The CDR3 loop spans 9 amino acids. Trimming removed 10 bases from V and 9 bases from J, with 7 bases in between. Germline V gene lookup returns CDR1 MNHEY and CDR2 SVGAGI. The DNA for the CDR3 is TGTGCCACGGGCTGGCCCCAGCATTTT. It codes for CATGWPQHF.

In DNA form, the CDR3 reads TGCGCCAGCAGCCAAGATCGGGGCCCCCAGAAGACCCAGTACTTC. This gives the protein CASSQDRGPQKTQYF. The rearrangement joins TRBV4-1 to TRBJ2-5; D could derive from TRBD1 or TRBD2 (5 bases each). CDR3 length equals 15 residues. Trimming left V 0 bases short and J 6 bases short, with 14 bases between. Per the germline V gene, CDR1 is MGHRA and CDR2 is YSYEKL.

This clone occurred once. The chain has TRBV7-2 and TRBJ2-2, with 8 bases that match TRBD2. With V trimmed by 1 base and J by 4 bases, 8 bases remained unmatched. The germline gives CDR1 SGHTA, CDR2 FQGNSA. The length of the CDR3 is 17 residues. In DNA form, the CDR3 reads TGTGCCAGCAGCTTAGATGGGCGGGCGGGAGGCACCGGGGAGCTGTTTTTT. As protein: CASSLDGRAGGTGELFF.

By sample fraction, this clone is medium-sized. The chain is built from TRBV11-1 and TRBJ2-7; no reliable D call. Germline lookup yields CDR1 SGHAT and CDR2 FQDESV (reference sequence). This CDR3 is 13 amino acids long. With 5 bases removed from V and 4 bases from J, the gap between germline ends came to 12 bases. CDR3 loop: CASSQYSGYEQYF. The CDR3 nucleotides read TGTGCCAGCAGCCAATACAGTGGATACGAGCAGTACTTC.

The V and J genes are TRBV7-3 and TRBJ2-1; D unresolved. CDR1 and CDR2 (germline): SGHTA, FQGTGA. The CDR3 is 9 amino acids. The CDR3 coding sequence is TGTGCTTCCCGGGCTCAGCAGTTCTTC. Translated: CASRAQQFF.

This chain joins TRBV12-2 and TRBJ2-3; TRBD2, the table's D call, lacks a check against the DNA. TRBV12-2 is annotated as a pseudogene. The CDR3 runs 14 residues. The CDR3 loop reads CASRLDGETDTQYF. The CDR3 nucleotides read TGTGCAAGTCGCTTAGACGGGGAGACGGATACGCAGTATTTT.

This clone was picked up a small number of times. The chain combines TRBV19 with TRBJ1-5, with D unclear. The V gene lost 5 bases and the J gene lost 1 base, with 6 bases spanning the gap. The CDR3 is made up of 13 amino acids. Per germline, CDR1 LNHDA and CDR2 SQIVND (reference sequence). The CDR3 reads CASSWMSNQPQHF. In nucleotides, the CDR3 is TGTGCCAGTAGTTGGATGAGCAATCAGCCCCAGCATTTT.

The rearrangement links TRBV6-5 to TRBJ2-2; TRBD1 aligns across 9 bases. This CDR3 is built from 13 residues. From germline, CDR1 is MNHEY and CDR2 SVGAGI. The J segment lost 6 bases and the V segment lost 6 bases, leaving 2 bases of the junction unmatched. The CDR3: CASSWTGAGELFF. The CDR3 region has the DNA TGTGCCAGCAGCTGGACAGGGGCCGGGGAGCTGTTTTTT.

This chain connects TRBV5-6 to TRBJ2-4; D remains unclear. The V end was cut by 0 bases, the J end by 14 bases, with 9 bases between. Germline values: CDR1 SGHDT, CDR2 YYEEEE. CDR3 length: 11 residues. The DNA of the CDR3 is TGTGCCAGCAGCTTGGGGTCCGAAGAGTACTTC. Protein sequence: CASSLGSEEYF.

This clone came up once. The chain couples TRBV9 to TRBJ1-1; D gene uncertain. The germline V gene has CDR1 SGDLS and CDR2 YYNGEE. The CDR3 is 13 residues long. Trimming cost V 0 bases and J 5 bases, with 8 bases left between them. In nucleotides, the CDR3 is TGTGCCAGCAGCGTAGGCGCGGGGACTGAAGCTTTCTTT. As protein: CASSVGAGTEAFF.

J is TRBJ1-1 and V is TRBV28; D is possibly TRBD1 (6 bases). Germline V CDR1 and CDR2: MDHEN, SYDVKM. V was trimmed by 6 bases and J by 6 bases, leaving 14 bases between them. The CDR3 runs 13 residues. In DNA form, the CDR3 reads TGTGCCAGCAGGAACAGGGTAGAGGCTGAAGCTTTCTTT. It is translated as CASRNRVEAEAFF.

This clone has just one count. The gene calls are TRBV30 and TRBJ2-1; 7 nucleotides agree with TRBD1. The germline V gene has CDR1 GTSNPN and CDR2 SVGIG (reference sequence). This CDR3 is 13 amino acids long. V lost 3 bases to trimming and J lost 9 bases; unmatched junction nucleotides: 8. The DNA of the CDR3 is TGTGCCTGGAGCAATAGGGGGCTCGTTGAGCAGTTCTTC. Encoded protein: CAWSNRGLVEQFF.

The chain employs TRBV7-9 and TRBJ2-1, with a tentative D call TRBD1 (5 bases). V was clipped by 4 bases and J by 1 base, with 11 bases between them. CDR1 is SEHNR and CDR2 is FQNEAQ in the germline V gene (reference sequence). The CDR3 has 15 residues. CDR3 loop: CASSSQGVSYNEQFF. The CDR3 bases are TGTGCCAGCAGCTCCCAAGGGGTATCCTACAATGAGCAGTTCTTC.

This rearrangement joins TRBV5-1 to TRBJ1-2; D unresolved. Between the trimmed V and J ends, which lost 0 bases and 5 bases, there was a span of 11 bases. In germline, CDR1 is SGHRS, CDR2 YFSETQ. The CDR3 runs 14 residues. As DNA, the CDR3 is TGCGCCAGCAGCTTGGAACAGCCTGGTTATGGCTACACCTTC. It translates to CASSLEQPGYGYTF.

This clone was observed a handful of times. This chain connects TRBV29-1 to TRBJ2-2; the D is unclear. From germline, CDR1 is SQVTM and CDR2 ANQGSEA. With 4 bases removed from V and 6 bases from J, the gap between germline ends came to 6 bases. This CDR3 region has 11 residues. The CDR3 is CSVGQSGELFF. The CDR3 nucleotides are TGCAGCGTTGGGCAATCCGGGGAGCTGTTTTTT.

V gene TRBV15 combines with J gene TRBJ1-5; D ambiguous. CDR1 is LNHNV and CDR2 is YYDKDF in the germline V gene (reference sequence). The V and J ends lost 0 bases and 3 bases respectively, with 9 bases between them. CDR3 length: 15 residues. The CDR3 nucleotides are TGTGCCACCAGCAGAGATTTGGGCGACAATCAGCCCCAGCATTTT. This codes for CATSRDLGDNQPQHF.

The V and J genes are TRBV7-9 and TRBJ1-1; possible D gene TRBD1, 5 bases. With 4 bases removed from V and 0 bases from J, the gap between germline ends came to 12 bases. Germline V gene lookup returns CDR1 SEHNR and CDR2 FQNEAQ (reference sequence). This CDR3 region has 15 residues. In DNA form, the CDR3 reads TGTGCCAGCAGCTCCCCCGACAGTCTGAACACTGAAGCTTTCTTT. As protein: CASSSPDSLNTEAFF.

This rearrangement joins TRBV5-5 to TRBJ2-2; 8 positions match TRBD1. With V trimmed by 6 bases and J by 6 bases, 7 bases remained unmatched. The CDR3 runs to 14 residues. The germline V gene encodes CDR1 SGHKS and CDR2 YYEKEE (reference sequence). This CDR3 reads CASKLQGASGELFF. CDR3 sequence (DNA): TGTGCCAGCAAACTCCAGGGGGCATCCGGGGAGCTGTTTTTT.